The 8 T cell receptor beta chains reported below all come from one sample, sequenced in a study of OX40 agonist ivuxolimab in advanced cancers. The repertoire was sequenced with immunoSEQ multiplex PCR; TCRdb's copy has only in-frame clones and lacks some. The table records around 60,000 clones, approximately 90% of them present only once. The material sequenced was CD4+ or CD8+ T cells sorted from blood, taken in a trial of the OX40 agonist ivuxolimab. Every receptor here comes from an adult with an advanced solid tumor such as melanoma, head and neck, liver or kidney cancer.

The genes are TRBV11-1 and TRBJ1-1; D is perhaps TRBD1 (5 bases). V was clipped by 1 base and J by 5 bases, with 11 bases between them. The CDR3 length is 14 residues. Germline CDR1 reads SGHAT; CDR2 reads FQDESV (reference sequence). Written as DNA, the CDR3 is TGTGCCAGCAGCTTAGACTGGGGCCGGACTGAAGCTTTCTTT. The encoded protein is CASSLDWGRTEAFF.

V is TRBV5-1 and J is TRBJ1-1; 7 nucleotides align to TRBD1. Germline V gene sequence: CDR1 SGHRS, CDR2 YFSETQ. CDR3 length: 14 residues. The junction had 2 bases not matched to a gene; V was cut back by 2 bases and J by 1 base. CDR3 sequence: CASSFAGGNTEAFF. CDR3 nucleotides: TGCGCCAGCAGCTTCGCAGGGGGGAACACTGAAGCTTTCTTT.

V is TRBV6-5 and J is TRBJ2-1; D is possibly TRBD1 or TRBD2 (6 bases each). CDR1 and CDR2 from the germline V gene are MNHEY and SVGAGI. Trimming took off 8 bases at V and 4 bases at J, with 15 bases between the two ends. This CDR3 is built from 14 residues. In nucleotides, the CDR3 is TGTGCCAGCCGCAATTTAGGGGGGTACAATGAGCAGTTCTTC. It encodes CASRNLGGYNEQFF.

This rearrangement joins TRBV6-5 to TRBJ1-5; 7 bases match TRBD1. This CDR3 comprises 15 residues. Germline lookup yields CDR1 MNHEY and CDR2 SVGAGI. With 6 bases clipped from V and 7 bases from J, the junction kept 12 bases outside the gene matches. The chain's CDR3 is CASRPHRGLGQPQHF. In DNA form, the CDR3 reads TGTGCCAGCAGGCCACACAGGGGTTTAGGGCAGCCCCAGCATTTT.

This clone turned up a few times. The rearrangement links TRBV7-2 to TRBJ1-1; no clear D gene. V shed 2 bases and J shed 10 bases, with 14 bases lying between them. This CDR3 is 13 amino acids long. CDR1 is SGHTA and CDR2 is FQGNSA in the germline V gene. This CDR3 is CASSLTGIGGAFF. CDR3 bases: TGTGCCAGCAGCTTAACGGGGATAGGTGGAGCTTTCTTT.

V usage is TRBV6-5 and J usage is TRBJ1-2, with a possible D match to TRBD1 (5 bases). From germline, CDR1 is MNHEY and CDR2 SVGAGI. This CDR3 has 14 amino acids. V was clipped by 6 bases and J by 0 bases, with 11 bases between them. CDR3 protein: CASSRDVANYGYTF. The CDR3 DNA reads TGTGCCAGCAGCCGGGACGTTGCTAACTATGGCTACACCTTC.

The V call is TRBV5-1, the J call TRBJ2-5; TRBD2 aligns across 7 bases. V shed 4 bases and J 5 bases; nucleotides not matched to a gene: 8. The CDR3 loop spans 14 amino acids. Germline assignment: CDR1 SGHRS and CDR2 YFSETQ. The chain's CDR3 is CASSISLAAETQYF. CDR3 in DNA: TGCGCCAGCAGCATTTCCCTAGCGGCGGAGACCCAGTACTTC.

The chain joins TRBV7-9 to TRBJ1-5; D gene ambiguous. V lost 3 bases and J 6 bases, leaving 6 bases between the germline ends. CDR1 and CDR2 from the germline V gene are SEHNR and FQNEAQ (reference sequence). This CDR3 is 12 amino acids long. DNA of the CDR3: TGTGCCAGCAGCTTCGGATCTCAGCCCCAGCATTTT. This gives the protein CASSFGSQPQHF.